This TCR beta chain is drawn from a study of glioma-infiltrating T cells. The CDR3 totals 16 residues. Germline trimming cut 3 bases from V and 2 bases from J; bases unmatched to any gene: 12. Germline V CDR1 and CDR2: DFQATT, SNEGSKA (reference sequence). Using RNA template, CDR3s of TCR alpha and beta were amplified with iRepertoire arm-PCR. From the multiplex PCR reads, TCRdb called clonotypes with MiXCR, one entry per CDR3 protein. The sample has about 400,000 distinct CDR3 sequences, about two fifths seen once. Study-level results: A blood CDR3 motif signature was depleted in highly divergent patients.

This clonotype was counted many times. Its antigen is not identified. The receptor was isolated from a human donor with low-grade glioma or glioblastoma, undergoing nonglioma brain surgery, or in good health (not recorded which). The sequenced sample was glioma tissue, nonneoplastic brain tissue, or PBMCs (not recorded which). The gene calls are TRBV20-1 and TRBJ2-7; 8 nucleotides agree with TRBD2. CDR3 coding DNA: TGCAGTGCTAGCGGCCCGGGGGGGCGGAATCCCTACGAGCAGTACTTC. This gives the protein CSASGPGGRNPYEQYF.